The 13 T cell receptor beta chains below were found in one sample sequenced in a study of T cells in tuberculosis. Only in-frame clones appear in the TCRdb table, and some are missing; sequencing was by immunoSEQ multiplex PCR. The table has 25,000 to 35,000 clones, approximately 85% seen once. Regarding time point: new active TB diagnosis, blood taken before or within 7 days of starting treatment. This specimen consisted of PBMCs, obtained at tuberculosis diagnosis. The receptor set was obtained from an adult with tuberculosis.

The chain combines TRBV10-1 with TRBJ1-2; D ambiguous. CDR1 is WNHNN, CDR2 SYGVQD, per germline (reference sequence). The germline V and J ends were trimmed by 5 bases and 2 bases, with 9 bases remaining between them. This CDR3 comprises 13 residues. The CDR3 here is CASSNLANYGYTF. In DNA form, the CDR3 reads TGCGCCAGCAGTAACTTAGCAAACTATGGCTACACCTTC.

The chain joins TRBV4-1 to TRBJ1-4; 8 nucleotides align to TRBD1. The germline V gene has CDR1 MGHRA and CDR2 YSYEKL. The CDR3 length is 12 residues. V lost 4 bases to trimming and J lost 9 bases; unmatched junction nucleotides: 1. CDR3 protein: CASSRQGQKLFF. As DNA, the CDR3 is TGCGCCAGCAGCCGACAGGGGCAAAAACTGTTTTTT.

V gene TRBV5-6 combines with J gene TRBJ1-2, with no clear D. The CDR3 is made up of 13 amino acids. Trimming took off 0 bases at V and 8 bases at J, with 11 bases between the two ends. The germline CDR1 and CDR2 sequences are SGHDT and YYEEEE. The CDR3 reads CASSLGAGSGYTF. CDR3 coding DNA: TGTGCCAGCAGCTTGGGGGCCGGAAGCGGCTACACCTTC.

This clone was seen only a few times. V usage is TRBV30 and J usage is TRBJ1-1; no reliable D call. Trimming left V 3 bases short and J 0 bases short, with 11 bases between. This CDR3 is 14 amino acids long. From germline, CDR1 is GTSNPN and CDR2 SVGIG (reference sequence). CDR3 in amino acids: CAWRVGSLNTEAFF. CDR3 bases: TGTGCCTGGAGAGTTGGCAGTCTGAACACTGAAGCTTTCTTT.

This clone appeared a few times. The sample carries other DNA sequences with the same CDR3. This chain uses TRBV30 with TRBJ1-1; TRBD1 is a possible D gene (6 bases). Germline assignment: CDR1 GTSNPN and CDR2 SVGIG (reference sequence). Trimming stripped 0 bases from V and 2 bases from J, with 7 bases between. This CDR3 contains 13 residues. CDR3 in amino acids: CAWSVQGNTEAFF. CDR3 bases: TGTGCCTGGAGTGTACAGGGAAACACTGAAGCTTTCTTT.

The chain recombines TRBV28 with TRBJ2-7, with TRBD1 matching over 10 bases. Germline V CDR1 and CDR2: MDHEN, SYDVKM. J was trimmed by 3 bases and V by 7 bases; bases with no gene match: 6. This CDR3 has 14 amino acids. The CDR3 is CASNVRDRGYEQYF. CDR3 nucleotide sequence: TGTGCCAGCAACGTCCGGGACAGGGGCTACGAGCAGTACTTC.

This clone was observed a handful of times. This rearrangement joins TRBV4-1 to TRBJ1-2; TRBD1 is a possible D gene (6 bases). CDR1 is MGHRA, CDR2 YSYEKL, per germline. The CDR3 sequence is 17 residues long. Between the trimmed V and J ends, which lost 0 bases and 4 bases, there was a span of 18 bases. In nucleotides, the CDR3 is TGCGCCAGCAGCCAAGATCCGGGTGGACAGAATCTCTATGGCTACACCTTC. Translated: CASSQDPGGQNLYGYTF.

V gene TRBV27 combines with J gene TRBJ2-7, with D perhaps TRBD2 (5 bases). CDR3 length equals 15 residues. V lost 9 bases to trimming and J lost 2 bases, with 20 bases between them. Per germline, CDR1 MNHEY and CDR2 SMNVEV (reference sequence). CDR3 region: CASVTMAGGAYEQYF. The CDR3 DNA reads TGTGCCAGTGTTACCATGGCGGGCGGAGCCTACGAGCAGTACTTC.

The DNA for the CDR3 is TGTGCCAGCCGGGGACAGGCGACCTTCCACGAGCAGTACTTC. This gives the protein CASRGQATFHEQYF. The chain is built from TRBV2 and TRBJ2-7, with TRBD1 matching 8 bases. After removal of 8 bases from V and 5 bases from J, the junction contained 11 bases not matched to a gene. The length of the CDR3 is 14 residues. CDR1 and CDR2 from the germline V gene are SNHLY and FYNNEI.

The table lists this clone with a few counts. The genes are TRBV6-1 and TRBJ2-1; 13 bases are a match to TRBD2. The CDR3 has 15 residues. Germline values: CDR1 MNHNS, CDR2 SASEGT. V trimming: 6 bases; J trimming: 8 bases; junction bases outside the gene matches: 7. CDR3 DNA: TGTGCCAGCAGAGGACTAGCGGGAGATGTCCATGAGCAGTTCTTC. It specifies CASRGLAGDVHEQFF.

The genes are TRBV4-1 and TRBJ1-2; D may be TRBD1 (5 bases). Germline CDR1 reads MGHRA; CDR2 reads YSYEKL. V lost 1 base, J lost 4 bases, and 10 bases lay in between. The CDR3 length is 14 residues. The DNA for the CDR3 is TGCGCCAGCAGCCAAGGTGGGGCCCTCTATGGCTACACCTTC. Amino acids: CASSQGGALYGYTF.

The chain links TRBV7-2 to TRBJ2-2; 7 positions agree with TRBD2. J lost 5 bases, V lost 5 bases, and 14 bases had no gene match. The CDR3 sequence is 17 residues long. The germline gives CDR1 SGHTA, CDR2 FQGNSA. CDR3 amino acids: CASSPLMGGPKTGELFF. The CDR3 nucleotides read TGTGCCAGCAGCCCCTTGATGGGAGGGCCAAAAACCGGGGAGCTGTTTTTT.

This sequence joins TRBV7-3 and TRBJ2-3, with D perhaps matching TRBD2 (6 bases). CDR1 and CDR2 (germline): SGHTA, FQGTGA. The V end was cut by 2 bases, the J end by 5 bases, with 17 bases between. CDR3 size: 16 residues. The CDR3 loop reads CASSLSGWEEVDTQYF. For the CDR3, the DNA is TGTGCCAGCAGCTTATCAGGGTGGGAGGAGGTAGATACGCAGTATTTT.